This T cell receptor beta chain was profiled in a study of PD-1 blockade in mismatch repair-deficient tumors. On the study more broadly: All were previously treated, progressing patients with approximately 12 mismatch repair-deficient cancer types.

Using immunoSEQ multiplex PCR, the repertoire was profiled, and TCRdb retains in-frame clones only, with some absent. This sample has some 10,000 clones; around 90% occur once, and the top ten carry over 9.5%. From germline, CDR1 is SNHLY and CDR2 FYNNEI. This CDR3 has 11 residues. V was pared by 5 bases and J by 1 base, with 0 bases between. Time point: approximately ten-day in vitro stimulation with candidate neoantigen peptide 3. Under ten ELISpot-reactive neoantigen peptides each drove an approximately ten-day in vitro stimulation. Worth noting for this clone: Its antigen is as yet unknown.

The sample consisted of cells cultured in vitro, taken from a patient treated with pembrolizumab. This receptor was identified in an adult with mismatch repair-deficient cancer. This chain joins TRBV2 and TRBJ1-5; D call uncertain. In DNA, the CDR3 is TGTGCCAGCAGTAGCAATCAGCCCCAGCATTTT. This codes for CASSSNQPQHF. The variable domain in full, with the rest retrieved from reference TRBV2 and TRBJ1-5, is EPEVTQTPSHQVTQMGQEVILRCVPISNHLYFYWYRQILGQKVEFLVSFYNNEISEKSEIFDDQFSVERPDGSNFTLKIRSTKLEDSAMYFCASSSNQPQHFGDGTRLSIL.